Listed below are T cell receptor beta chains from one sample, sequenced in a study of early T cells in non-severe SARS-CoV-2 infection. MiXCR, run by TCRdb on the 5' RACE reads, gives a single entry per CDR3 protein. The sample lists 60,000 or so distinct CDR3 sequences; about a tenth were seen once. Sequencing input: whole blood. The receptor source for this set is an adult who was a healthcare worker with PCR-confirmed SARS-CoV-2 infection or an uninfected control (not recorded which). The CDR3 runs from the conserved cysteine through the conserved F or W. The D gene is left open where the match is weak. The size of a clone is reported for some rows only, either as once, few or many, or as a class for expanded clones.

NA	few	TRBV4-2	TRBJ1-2	CASSQDLSVANYGYTF	TGTGCCAGCAGCCAAGATCTTAGTGTAGCTAACTATGGCTACACCTTC
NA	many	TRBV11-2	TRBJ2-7	CASSKSYEQYF	TGTGCCAGCAGTAAGTCCTACGAGCAGTACTTC
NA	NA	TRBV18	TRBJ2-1	CASSPSLLHEQFF	TGTGCCAGCTCACCATCCCTCCTGCATGAGCAGTTCTTC
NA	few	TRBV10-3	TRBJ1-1	CAISDRDTEAFF	TGTGCCATCAGTGACAGGGACACTGAAGCTTTCTTT
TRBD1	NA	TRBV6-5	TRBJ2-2	CASSYSTGPGELFF	TGTGCCAGCAGTTATTCGACAGGGCCCGGGGAGCTGTTTTTT
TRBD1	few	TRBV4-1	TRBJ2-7	CASSHRGDRGLYEQYF	TGCGCCAGCAGCCATCGGGGCGACAGGGGGCTTTACGAGCAGTACTTC
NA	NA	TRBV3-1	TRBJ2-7	CASSQASEQYF	TGTGCCAGCAGCCAAGCGAGCGAGCAGTACTTC
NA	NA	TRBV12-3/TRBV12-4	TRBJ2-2	CASSLETGELFF	TGTGCCAGCAGTTTGGAGACCGGGGAGCTGTTTTTT
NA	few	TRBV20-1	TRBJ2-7	CSARDSAGFDEQYF	TGCAGTGCGAGAGATAGCGCGGGGTTCGACGAGCAGTACTTC
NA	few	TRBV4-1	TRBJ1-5	CASSQDTGRTQPQHF	TGCGCCAGCAGCCAAGATACAGGGAGGACTCAGCCCCAGCATTTT
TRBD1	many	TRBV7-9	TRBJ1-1	CASSRDSEAFF	TGTGCCAGCAGCCGGGACAGCGAAGCTTTCTTT